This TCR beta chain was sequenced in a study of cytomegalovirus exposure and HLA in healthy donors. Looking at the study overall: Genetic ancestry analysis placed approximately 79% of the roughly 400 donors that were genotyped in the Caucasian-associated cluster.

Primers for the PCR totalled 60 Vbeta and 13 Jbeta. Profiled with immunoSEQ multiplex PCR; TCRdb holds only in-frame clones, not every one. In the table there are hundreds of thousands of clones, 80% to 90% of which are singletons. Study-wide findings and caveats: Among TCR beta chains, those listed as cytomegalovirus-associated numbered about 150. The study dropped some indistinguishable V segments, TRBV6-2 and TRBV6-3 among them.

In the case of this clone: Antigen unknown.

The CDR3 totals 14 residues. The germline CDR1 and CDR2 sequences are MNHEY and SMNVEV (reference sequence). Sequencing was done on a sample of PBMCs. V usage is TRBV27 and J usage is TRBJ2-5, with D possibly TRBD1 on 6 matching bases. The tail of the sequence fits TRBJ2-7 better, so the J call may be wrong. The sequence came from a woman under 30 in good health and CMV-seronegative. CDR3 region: CASSSSTGTYEQYF. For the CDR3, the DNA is TGTGCCAGCAGCTCCTCGACAGGAACCTACGAGCAGTACTTC.